Listed below are T cell receptor beta chains from one sample, sequenced in a study of T cell responses to AZD1222 COVID-19 vaccine. Assay used: immunoSEQ multiplex PCR; TCRdb lists only in-frame clones, some missing. Of tens of thousands of clones listed, 85% are singletons. Sequences were derived from peripheral blood, sampled on day 0 of AZD1222 vaccination. The receptors shown here come from an adult in good health. Both conserved end residues are part of each CDR3. The D gene is left open where the match is weak. The size of a clone is reported for some rows only, either as once, few or many, or as a class for expanded clones.

clone_size: NA
j_call: TRBJ2-1
d_call: TRBD2
v_call: TRBV25-1
cdr3_nt: TGTGCCAGCAGTGAATCTCTAGCGGGACCGAACTACAATGAGCAGTTCTTC
cdr3_aa: CASSESLAGPNYNEQFF

clone_size: NA
j_call: TRBJ1-5
d_call: NA
v_call: TRBV5-6
cdr3_nt: TGTGCCAGCAGCTTGGACAGGAATCAGCCCCAGCATTTT
cdr3_aa: CASSLDRNQPQHF

clone_size: NA
j_call: TRBJ1-1
d_call: NA
v_call: TRBV11-2
cdr3_nt: TGTGCCAGCAGCCGATTGGGGGGGGCGTTTGGGTCTTTTGAAGCTTTCTTT
cdr3_aa: CASSRLGGAFGSFEAFF

clone_size: NA
j_call: TRBJ1-2
d_call: NA
v_call: TRBV19
cdr3_nt: TGTGCCAGTCGAGAAACGGGGGAGAACTATGGCTACACCTTC
cdr3_aa: CASRETGENYGYTF

clone_size: NA
j_call: TRBJ1-1
d_call: NA
v_call: TRBV20-1
cdr3_nt: TGCAGTGCTAGTACAGGACCCGGGGACACTGAAGCTTTCTTT
cdr3_aa: CSASTGPGDTEAFF

clone_size: once
j_call: TRBJ1-6
d_call: NA
v_call: TRBV6-5
cdr3_nt: TGTGCCAGCAGCCTTACAGAGAACTATAATTCACCCCTCCACTTT
cdr3_aa: CASSLTENYNSPLHF

clone_size: once
j_call: TRBJ2-7
d_call: TRBD1
v_call: TRBV5-6
cdr3_nt: TGTGCCAGCAGCCTCCCCCAGGGGGAAGGGGGCTACGAGCAGTACTTC
cdr3_aa: CASSLPQGEGGYEQYF

clone_size: NA
j_call: TRBJ2-2
d_call: NA
v_call: TRBV10-3
cdr3_nt: TGTGCCATCAGTGATGCACAGGGGAACACCGGGGAGCTGTTTTTT
cdr3_aa: CAISDAQGNTGELFF

clone_size: NA
j_call: TRBJ2-5
d_call: NA
v_call: TRBV19
cdr3_nt: TGTGCCAGTAGTAAGGACCAAGAGACCCAGTACTTC
cdr3_aa: CASSKDQETQYF

clone_size: NA
j_call: TRBJ1-2
d_call: TRBD1
v_call: TRBV12-3/TRBV12-4
cdr3_nt: TGTGCCAGCAGCCGGACAGGGGGGTATGGCTACACCTTC
cdr3_aa: CASSRTGGYGYTF

clone_size: few
j_call: TRBJ1-4
d_call: NA
v_call: TRBV7-9
cdr3_nt: TGTGCCAGCAGCCCGGGGGTTGCAACTAATGAAAAACTGTTTTTT
cdr3_aa: CASSPGVATNEKLFF

clone_size: NA
j_call: TRBJ2-7
d_call: NA
v_call: TRBV5-1
cdr3_nt: TGCGCCAGCAGCTTGGAATATAGGGAGTACGAGCAGTACTTC
cdr3_aa: CASSLEYREYEQYF

clone_size: NA
j_call: TRBJ1-5
d_call: NA
v_call: TRBV19
cdr3_nt: TGTGCCAGTAGTCTTGATTATAGCAATCAGCCCCAGCATTTT
cdr3_aa: CASSLDYSNQPQHF

clone_size: once
j_call: TRBJ1-2
d_call: NA
v_call: TRBV11-3
cdr3_nt: TGTGCCAGCAGCTTAGATCGGGTAAATGGCTACACCTTC
cdr3_aa: CASSLDRVNGYTF

clone_size: once
j_call: TRBJ2-5
d_call: NA
v_call: TRBV11-1
cdr3_nt: TGTGCCAGCAGCTTAGCGGCCAGGAAAGAGACCCAGTACTTC
cdr3_aa: CASSLAARKETQYF

clone_size: NA
j_call: TRBJ1-4
d_call: NA
v_call: TRBV7-8
cdr3_nt: TGTGCCAGCAGCTTAAAGGGGGCTAATGAAAAACTGTTTTTT
cdr3_aa: CASSLKGANEKLFF

clone_size: NA
j_call: TRBJ2-7
d_call: NA
v_call: TRBV5-6
cdr3_nt: TGTGCCAGCAGCCGGCCCGGGGCCTACGAGCAGTACTTC
cdr3_aa: CASSRPGAYEQYF

clone_size: NA
j_call: TRBJ2-5
d_call: NA
v_call: TRBV27
cdr3_nt: TGTGCCAGCAGTAGTCGGGAGACCCAGTACTTC
cdr3_aa: CASSSRETQYF

clone_size: few
j_call: TRBJ2-1
d_call: TRBD2
v_call: TRBV19
cdr3_nt: TGTGCCAGTAATCCCCTAGCGGGGGTTGGAGAGCAGTTCTTC
cdr3_aa: CASNPLAGVGEQFF

clone_size: NA
j_call: TRBJ2-2
d_call: NA
v_call: TRBV5-4
cdr3_nt: TGTGCCAGCAGCTTGGTATCCAACCCGAGAACCGGGGAGCTGTTTTTT
cdr3_aa: CASSLVSNPRTGELFF

clone_size: NA
j_call: TRBJ2-7
d_call: NA
v_call: TRBV5-6
cdr3_nt: TGTGCCAGCAGCTTGGTTAATAGAGATTTCTACGAGCAGTACTTC
cdr3_aa: CASSLVNRDFYEQYF

clone_size: NA
j_call: TRBJ2-2
d_call: TRBD2
v_call: TRBV11-3
cdr3_nt: TGTGCCAGCAGCTTGCGGCCACTAGCGGGGGGACCTCACGGGGAGCTGTTTTTT
cdr3_aa: CASSLRPLAGGPHGELFF

clone_size: once
j_call: TRBJ1-1
d_call: NA
v_call: TRBV3-1/TRBV3-2
cdr3_nt: TGTGCCAGCAGCCACGGGGGTCCTGAAGCTTTCTTT
cdr3_aa: CASSHGGPEAFF

clone_size: once
j_call: TRBJ2-7
d_call: TRBD2
v_call: TRBV5-5
cdr3_nt: TGTGCCAGCAGCTTGGACCAGACTAGCGGGAGACCCCCCTACGAGCAGTACTTC
cdr3_aa: CASSLDQTSGRPPYEQYF

clone_size: NA
j_call: TRBJ2-7
d_call: NA
v_call: TRBV7-9
cdr3_nt: TGTGCCAGCAGCGGTACTGGAGCGGACTACGAGCAGTACTTC
cdr3_aa: CASSGTGADYEQYF

clone_size: NA
j_call: TRBJ1-6
d_call: NA
v_call: TRBV7-2
cdr3_nt: TGTGCCAGCAGCTTAAGTTCCACCGCGGGCAATTCACCCCTCCACTTT
cdr3_aa: CASSLSSTAGNSPLHF

clone_size: NA
j_call: TRBJ2-1
d_call: NA
v_call: TRBV4-1
cdr3_nt: TGCGCCAGCAGCCCCCCGCGGGGAGGATACAATGAGCAGTTCTTC
cdr3_aa: CASSPPRGGYNEQFF

clone_size: NA
j_call: TRBJ2-1
d_call: TRBD1
v_call: TRBV5-1
cdr3_nt: TGCGCCAGCAGCCCCGGGACAGAGAGTTACAATGAGCAGTTCTTC
cdr3_aa: CASSPGTESYNEQFF

clone_size: NA
j_call: TRBJ2-2
d_call: TRBD2
v_call: TRBV6-1
cdr3_nt: TGTGCCAGCAGTAAAGGCAGCGGGGGATCGAACACCGGGGAGCTGTTTTTT
cdr3_aa: CASSKGSGGSNTGELFF

clone_size: NA
j_call: TRBJ1-2
d_call: NA
v_call: TRBV7-9
cdr3_nt: TGTGCCAGCAGCAGAGGCGGGGATAACTATGGCTACACCTTC
cdr3_aa: CASSRGGDNYGYTF

clone_size: NA
j_call: TRBJ2-1
d_call: NA
v_call: TRBV18
cdr3_nt: TGTGCCAGCTCACCGATTCGAGCGGATAGCTCCTACAATGAGCAGTTCTTC
cdr3_aa: CASSPIRADSSYNEQFF

clone_size: NA
j_call: TRBJ2-7
d_call: NA
v_call: TRBV21-1
cdr3_nt: TGTGCCAGCAGCAAGGCAGAAGTCCTATGGGGCGAGCAGTACTTC
cdr3_aa: CASSKAEVLWGEQYF

clone_size: NA
j_call: TRBJ1-6
d_call: TRBD1
v_call: TRBV5-6
cdr3_nt: TGTGCCAGCAGCTTGACAGGGGGCTTTTCCTATAATTCACCCCTCCACTTT
cdr3_aa: CASSLTGGFSYNSPLHF

clone_size: NA
j_call: TRBJ2-1
d_call: NA
v_call: TRBV2
cdr3_nt: TGTGCCAGCAGCAGCCTGGGAGGCAATGAGCAGTTCTTC
cdr3_aa: CASSSLGGNEQFF

clone_size: NA
j_call: TRBJ1-1
d_call: NA
v_call: TRBV20-1
cdr3_nt: TGCAGTGCCCTGGGGACCAGTGAAGCTTTCTTT
cdr3_aa: CSALGTSEAFF

clone_size: NA
j_call: TRBJ2-3
d_call: NA
v_call: TRBV6-5
cdr3_nt: TGTGCCAGCAGTTACGTTAGCACAGATACGCAGTATTTT
cdr3_aa: CASSYVSTDTQYF

clone_size: NA
j_call: TRBJ2-4
d_call: NA
v_call: TRBV10-3
cdr3_nt: TGTGCCATCAGTGACGGGGTCGGTTTAGCCAAAAACATTCAGTACTTC
cdr3_aa: CAISDGVGLAKNIQYF

clone_size: NA
j_call: TRBJ2-7
d_call: NA
v_call: TRBV28
cdr3_nt: TGTGCCAGCAGTGAGGGTTACGTGGGCAACGAGCAGTACTTC
cdr3_aa: CASSEGYVGNEQYF

clone_size: NA
j_call: TRBJ2-1
d_call: NA
v_call: TRBV15
cdr3_nt: TGTGCCACCAGGAGAAACCGGGATCCGCAGTTCTTC
cdr3_aa: CATRRNRDPQFF

clone_size: NA
j_call: TRBJ2-1
d_call: NA
v_call: TRBV11-1
cdr3_nt: TGTGCCAGCAGCTTAAACCGGGGCCAGCAGTTCTTC
cdr3_aa: CASSLNRGQQFF